The sequence of this TCR beta chain was determined in a study of T-cell reconstitution after alpha-beta-depleted transplantation in children. Findings of the study overall: Certain patients had high TCRbeta diversity at day 60, and it came from recipient T cells and thymic progenitors that survived. After one year, T-cell counts and TCRbeta diversity mostly came from new T cells.

Library preparation (for TCRbeta) was performed with unique molecular identifiers. One entry per CDR3 protein, called by TCRdb with MiXCR from the PCR reads. The table includes roughly 670,000 distinct CDR3 sequences, about an eighth detected once. V was pared by 1 base and J by 6 bases, with 13 bases between. The CDR3 is 14 amino acids. Germline V gene lookup returns CDR1 SGHRS and CDR2 YFSETQ. This clonotype occurred a few times. The antigen is unknown. Material: PBMCs, obtained before TCRalphabeta/CD19-depleted stem cell transplant. The genes are TRBV5-1 and TRBJ1-2; possible D gene TRBD1, 6 bases. The receptor was derived from a girl aged 2 to 10 with congenital amegakaryocytic thrombocytopenia, due to receive a stem cell transplant. The CDR3 here is CASSLRWGPDGYTF. The CDR3 DNA follows: TGCGCCAGCAGCTTGCGTTGGGGGCCGGATGGCTACACCTTC.